This TCR beta chain was captured in a study of blood T cell repertoires in COVID-19. Study summary: The samples span acute and convalescent COVID-19 from the United States, Italy and Spain.

In the authors' workflow: Using reference gene primer amplification, nucleated cell counts were estimated. Measured with immunoSEQ multiplex PCR; TCRdb has only the in-frame clones, and not every one. The V and J calls and clone size were taken over from that table, and D and trimming were inferred from the DNA. The table shows approximately 250,000 clones, with 70% to 85% occurring only once. This CDR3 region has 16 residues. Germline V lookup: CDR1 LGHDT, CDR2 YNNKEL (reference sequence). The V end was cut by 1 base, the J end by 4 bases, with 13 bases between. The count of this clone is one. The sequencing sample was made of PBMCs or T cells enriched from blood (not recorded which). The clonotype originates from a man aged 40-49 years who had recovered from COVID-19. The rearrangement links TRBV3-1 (or the pseudogene TRBV3-2) to TRBJ2-2; D ambiguous. In DNA form, the CDR3 reads TGTGCCAGCAGCCAAGTTCCCACCACGGGCACCGGGGAGCTGTTTTTT. Protein product: CASSQVPTTGTGELFF.